This TCR beta chain was found in a study of T cells in Graves' hyperthyroidism and ophthalmopathy. With regard to this clonotype: Its antigen is currently unknown.

Study-wide findings and caveats: Ophthalmopathy was told apart from stable hyperthyroidism by a 13 V-J model.

The TCR beta CDR3 regions underwent amplification using RNA transcripts as the source. First-round RT-PCR targeting the TCR CDR3 was performed with the HTBI primer set. A single record per CDR3 protein comes from TCRdb applying MiXCR to the multiplex PCR reads. This sample has more than 350,000 distinct CDR3 sequences; under 15% occur once, and the top ten carry 32%. V lost 4 bases, J lost 2 bases, and 2 bases stayed unmatched. The CDR3 is 14 residues long. Per germline, CDR1 DFQATT and CDR2 SNEGSKA (reference sequence). The sample taken for sequencing was blood. The TCR sequence derives from a woman in her thirties with Graves' hyperthyroidism. The J gene is TRBJ2-2, the V gene TRBV20-1; 9 nucleotides match TRBD2. Here the CDR3 DNA reads TGCAGTGCTATGCGGGAGGGTAACACCGGGGAGCTGTTTTTT. Amino acids: CSAMREGNTGELFF.